This T cell receptor (beta chain) was observed in a study of type 1 regulatory T cells. About the study: This in vitro CD4 product, T-allo10, is enriched for Tr1 cells and alloantigen-specific.

This clonotype was counted between two and nine times. No antigen is known for it. General study findings and limits: Compared with non-Tr1 cells, Tr1 cells showed a narrower TCR repertoire.

A single record per CDR3 protein comes from TCRdb applying MiXCR to the reads. The top ten clones hold more than 2% of a sample with 60,000 to 70,000 distinct CDR3 sequences, roughly 49% of them seen once. The germline V gene has CDR1 MGHRA and CDR2 YSYEKL. Germline trimming cut 5 bases from V and 13 bases from J; bases unmatched to any gene: 7. This CDR3 contains 11 residues. The sample comprised cultured non-Tr1 T cells, either the whole culture or a sorted T cell fraction (not recorded which). This receptor was identified in a human donor in good health. The chain is built from TRBV4-1 and TRBJ1-2, with 7 positions matching TRBD1. This chain's CDR3 is CASSSTGILTF. The CDR3 bases are TGCGCCAGCAGCTCGACAGGGATTCTCACCTTC.